This TCR beta chain was recorded in a study of blood T cell repertoires in COVID-19. Study-wide context: T cells, B-cell-depleted T cells, or PBMCs provided the cDNA or gDNA that served as material.

Original processing methods: Reference gene primers were amplified, and this amplification served to estimate nucleated cell counts. The method was immunoSEQ multiplex PCR; TCRdb's version includes in-frame clones alone and lacks a portion of them. V, J and clone size are those of that table, while D and trimming were read from the DNA. This table holds approximately 150,000 clones, 85% to 90% found once. The CDR3 runs 12 residues. The germline V and J ends were trimmed by 5 bases and 0 bases, with 4 bases remaining between them. This clonotype was obtained from a woman in her sixties with active COVID-19. The chain uses TRBV12-3 or TRBV12-4 and TRBJ1-2; no clear D gene. Sample: peripheral blood. The chain's CDR3 is CASSQTNYGYTF. CDR3 DNA sequence: TGTGCCAGCAGTCAGACTAACTATGGCTACACCTTC.